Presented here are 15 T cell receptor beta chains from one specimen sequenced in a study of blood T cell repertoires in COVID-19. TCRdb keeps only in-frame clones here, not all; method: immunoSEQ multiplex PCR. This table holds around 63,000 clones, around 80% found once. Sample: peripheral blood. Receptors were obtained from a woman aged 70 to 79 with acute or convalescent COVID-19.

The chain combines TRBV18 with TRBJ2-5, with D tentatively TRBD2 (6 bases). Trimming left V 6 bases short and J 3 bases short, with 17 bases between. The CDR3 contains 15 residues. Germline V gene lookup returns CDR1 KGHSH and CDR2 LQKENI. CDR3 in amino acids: CASSGLGVAEETQYF. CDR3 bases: TGTGCCAGCTCGGGTCTAGGAGTAGCGGAAGAGACCCAGTACTTC.

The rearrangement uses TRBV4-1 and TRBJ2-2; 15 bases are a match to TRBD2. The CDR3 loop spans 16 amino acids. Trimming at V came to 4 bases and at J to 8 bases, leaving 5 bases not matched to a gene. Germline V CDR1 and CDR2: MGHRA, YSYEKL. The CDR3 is CASSPGLAGGPGELFF. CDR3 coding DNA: TGCGCCAGCAGCCCCGGACTAGCGGGGGGGCCTGGGGAGCTGTTTTTT.

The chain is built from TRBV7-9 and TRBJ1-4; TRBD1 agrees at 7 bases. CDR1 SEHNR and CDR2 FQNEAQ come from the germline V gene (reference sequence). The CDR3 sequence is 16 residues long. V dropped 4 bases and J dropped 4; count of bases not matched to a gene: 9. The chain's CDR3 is CASSSNTGTDNEKLFF. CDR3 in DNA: TGTGCCAGCAGCTCGAACACCGGGACAGATAATGAAAAACTGTTTTTT.

The CDR3 DNA reads as TGTGCCAGCTGCGGCAGCGGGGGGCTACAAGAGACCCAGTACTTC. Translating it yields CASCGSGGLQETQYF. V and J are TRBV28 and TRBJ2-5; TRBD2 aligns across 9 bases. In germline, CDR1 is MDHEN, CDR2 SYDVKM. The J segment lost 2 bases and the V segment lost 8 bases, leaving 9 bases of the junction unmatched. The length of the CDR3 is 15 residues.

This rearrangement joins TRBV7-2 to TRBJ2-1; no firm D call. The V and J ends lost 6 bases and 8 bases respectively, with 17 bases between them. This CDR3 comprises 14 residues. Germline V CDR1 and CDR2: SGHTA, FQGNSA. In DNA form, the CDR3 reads TGTGCCAGCAGTACCGTTGTCAGTGACTATGAGCAGTTCTTC. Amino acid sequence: CASSTVVSDYEQFF.

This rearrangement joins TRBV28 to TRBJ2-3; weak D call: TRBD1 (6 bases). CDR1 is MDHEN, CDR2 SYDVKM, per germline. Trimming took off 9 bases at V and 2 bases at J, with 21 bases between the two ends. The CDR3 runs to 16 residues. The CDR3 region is CASEQGFRLNTDTQYF. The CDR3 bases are TGTGCCAGTGAGCAGGGGTTCAGGCTTAACACAGATACGCAGTATTTT.

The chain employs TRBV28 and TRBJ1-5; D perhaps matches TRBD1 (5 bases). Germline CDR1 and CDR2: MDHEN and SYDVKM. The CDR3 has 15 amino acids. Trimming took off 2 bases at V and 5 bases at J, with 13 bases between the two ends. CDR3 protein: CASSLAGSRDQPQHF. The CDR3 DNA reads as TGTGCCAGCAGTTTAGCAGGGTCAAGGGATCAGCCCCAGCATTTT. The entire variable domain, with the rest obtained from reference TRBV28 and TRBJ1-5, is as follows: DVKVTQSSRYLVKRTGEKVFLECVQDMDHENMFWYRQDPGLGLRLIYFSYDVKMKEKGDIPEGYSVSREKKERFSLILESASTNQTSMYLCASSLAGSRDQPQHFGDGTRLSIL.

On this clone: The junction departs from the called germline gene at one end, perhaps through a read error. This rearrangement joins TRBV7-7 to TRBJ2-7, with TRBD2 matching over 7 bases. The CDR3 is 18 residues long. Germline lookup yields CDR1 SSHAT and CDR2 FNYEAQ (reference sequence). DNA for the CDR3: TGTGCTAGCAGCCTAGCCCCCGTCGGGGGGAACAGCTTAACCGAGCAGTACTTC. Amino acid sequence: CASSLAPVGGNSLTEQYF. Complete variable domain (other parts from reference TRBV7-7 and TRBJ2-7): GAGVSQSPRYKVTKRGQDVTLRCDPISSHATLYWYQQALGQGPEFLTYFNYEAQPDKSGLPSDRFSAERPEGSISTLTIQRTEQRDSAMYRCASSLAPVGGNSLTEQYFGPGTRLTVT.

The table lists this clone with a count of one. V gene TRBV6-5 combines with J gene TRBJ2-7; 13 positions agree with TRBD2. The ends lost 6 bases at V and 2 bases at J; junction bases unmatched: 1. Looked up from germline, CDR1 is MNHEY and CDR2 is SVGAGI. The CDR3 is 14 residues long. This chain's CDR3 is CASRLAGGPYEQYF. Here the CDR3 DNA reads TGTGCCAGCAGACTAGCGGGGGGGCCCTACGAGCAGTACTTC.

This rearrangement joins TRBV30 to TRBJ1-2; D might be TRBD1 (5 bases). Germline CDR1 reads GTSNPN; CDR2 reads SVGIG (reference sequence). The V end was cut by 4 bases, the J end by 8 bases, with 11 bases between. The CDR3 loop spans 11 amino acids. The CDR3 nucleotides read TGTGCCTGGACAGGGAGGGAAGGCTACACCTTC. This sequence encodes CAWTGREGYTF.

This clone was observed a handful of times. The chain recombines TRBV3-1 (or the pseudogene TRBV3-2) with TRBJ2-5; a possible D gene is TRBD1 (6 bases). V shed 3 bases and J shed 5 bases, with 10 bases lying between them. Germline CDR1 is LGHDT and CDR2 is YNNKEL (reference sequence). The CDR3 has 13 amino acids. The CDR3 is CASSHRGGETQYF. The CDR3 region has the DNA TGTGCCAGCAGCCATCGTGGGGGCGAGACCCAGTACTTC.

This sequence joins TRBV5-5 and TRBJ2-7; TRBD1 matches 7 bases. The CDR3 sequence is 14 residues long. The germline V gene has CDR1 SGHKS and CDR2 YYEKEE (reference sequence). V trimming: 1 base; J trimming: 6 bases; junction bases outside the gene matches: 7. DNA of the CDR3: TGTGCCAGCAGCTTGATAACCGACAGGGCCGAGCAGTACTTC. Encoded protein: CASSLITDRAEQYF.

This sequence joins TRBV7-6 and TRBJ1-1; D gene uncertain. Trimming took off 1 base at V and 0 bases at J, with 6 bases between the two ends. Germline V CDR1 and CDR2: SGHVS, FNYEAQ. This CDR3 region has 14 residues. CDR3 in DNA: TGTGCCAGCAGCTTAGGACAAATGAACACTGAAGCTTTCTTT. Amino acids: CASSLGQMNTEAFF.

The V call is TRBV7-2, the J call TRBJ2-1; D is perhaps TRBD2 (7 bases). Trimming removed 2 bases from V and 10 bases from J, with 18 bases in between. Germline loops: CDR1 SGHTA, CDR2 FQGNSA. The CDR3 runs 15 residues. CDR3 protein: CASSLWGGAFGEQFF. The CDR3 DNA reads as TGTGCCAGCAGCTTATGGGGGGGGGCCTTTGGAGAGCAGTTCTTC.

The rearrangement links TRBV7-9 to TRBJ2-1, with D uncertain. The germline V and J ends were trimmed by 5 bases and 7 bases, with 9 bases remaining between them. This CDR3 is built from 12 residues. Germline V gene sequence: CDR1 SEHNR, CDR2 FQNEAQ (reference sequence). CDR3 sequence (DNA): TGTGCCAGCAGCCCCCTAGAGAATGAGCAGTTCTTC. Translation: CASSPLENEQFF.